The source of this T cell receptor (beta chain) is a study of technical replicates of blood from several donors. Generated by immunoSEQ multiplex PCR, the TCRdb table keeps only in-frame clones and is missing some. The sample has approximately 73,000 clones; roughly 97% are singletons. V lost 2 bases, J lost 0 bases, and 2 bases stayed unmatched. Germline V CDR1 and CDR2: SGHNT, YYREEE (reference sequence). CDR3 size: 15 residues. The sample comprised T cells isolated from PBMCs. The rearrangement uses TRBV5-4 and TRBJ2-3, with 8 bases fitting TRBD2. The TCR sequence derives from a human donor in good health. CDR3 nucleotide sequence: TGTGCCAGCAGCTTTATAGCGGGGAGCACAGATACGCAGTATTTT. This codes for CASSFIAGSTDTQYF.